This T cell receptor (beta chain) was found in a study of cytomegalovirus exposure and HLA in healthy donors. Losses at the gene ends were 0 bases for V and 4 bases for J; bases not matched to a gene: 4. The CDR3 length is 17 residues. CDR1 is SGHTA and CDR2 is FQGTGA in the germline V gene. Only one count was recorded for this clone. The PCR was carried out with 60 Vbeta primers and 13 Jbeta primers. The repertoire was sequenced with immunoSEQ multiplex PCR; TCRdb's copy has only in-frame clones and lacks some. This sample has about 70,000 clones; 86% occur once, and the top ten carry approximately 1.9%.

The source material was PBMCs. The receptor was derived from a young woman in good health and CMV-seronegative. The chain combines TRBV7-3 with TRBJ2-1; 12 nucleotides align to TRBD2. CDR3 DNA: TGTGCCAGCAGCTTAACGGGGGGACTAGCGGGTTACAATGAGCAGTTCTTC. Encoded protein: CASSLTGGLAGYNEQFF. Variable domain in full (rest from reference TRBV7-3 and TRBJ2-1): GAGVSQTPSNKVTEKGKYVELRCDPISGHTALYWYRQSLGQGPEFLIYFQGTGAADDSGLPNDRFFAVRPEGSVSTLKIQRTERGDSAVYLCASSLTGGLAGYNEQFFGPGTRLTVL.